This T cell receptor beta chain emerged from a study of blood T cell repertoires in COVID-19. Study-wide background: Both acute and convalescent COVID-19 samples were obtained from the United States, Italy and Spain. Sources were T cells, B-cell-depleted T cells, or PBMCs; the material itself was cDNA or gDNA.

Patients at the Seattle site were enrolled during active infection and followed longitudinally. Study processing details: Amplifying reference gene primers gave estimates of nucleated cell counts. TCRdb's table, derived via immunoSEQ multiplex PCR, lists solely in-frame clones and lacks some. V, J and clone size were drawn from that table, and D and trimming were deduced from the DNA. Of hundreds of thousands of clones listed, around 90% are singletons. Germline V gene sequence: CDR1 GTSNPN, CDR2 SVGIG (reference sequence). The length of the CDR3 is 12 residues. V lost 0 bases and J lost 15, with 15 bases in between.

The specimen was peripheral blood. This chain links TRBV30 with TRBJ2-1, with D uncertain. The TCR sequence derives from a woman aged 40 to 49 with COVID-19, enrolled during active disease. The CDR3 reads CAWSVLSEVSFF. DNA of the CDR3: TGTGCCTGGAGTGTACTAAGCGAAGTCTCGTTCTTC.